These 31 T cell receptor beta chains originate from one sample sequenced in a study of PD-1 blockade in mismatch repair-deficient tumors. Here immunoSEQ multiplex PCR was the method, and the copy in TCRdb shows in-frame clones only, minus some. The profile shows about 51,000 clones, roughly 80% of them singletons. The source was peripheral blood, collected less than 21 weeks after starting pembrolizumab. Every receptor here comes from an adult with mismatch repair-deficient cancer.

This chain uses TRBV4-1 with TRBJ2-1, with D perhaps matching TRBD1 or TRBD2 (5 bases each). V lost 0 bases, J lost 6 bases, and 18 bases lay in between. The CDR3 covers 17 residues. Per the germline V gene, CDR1 is MGHRA and CDR2 is YSYEKL. The CDR3 loop is CASSQDLGTPSVNEQFF. The DNA for the CDR3 is TGCGCCAGCAGCCAAGATCTTGGGACCCCCAGCGTCAATGAGCAGTTCTTC.

The chain employs TRBV7-9 and TRBJ2-5; tentative D call: TRBD1 (6 bases). The germline V gene encodes CDR1 SEHNR and CDR2 FQNEAQ (reference sequence). The CDR3 loop spans 14 amino acids. V lost 6 bases and J lost 1, with 12 bases in between. Here the CDR3 DNA reads TGTGCCAGCAGGTCCAGGGGCTCCCAAGAGACCCAGTACTTC. As protein: CASRSRGSQETQYF. Complete variable domain (other parts from reference TRBV7-9 and TRBJ2-5): DTGVSQNPRHKITKRGQNVTFRCDPISEHNRLYWYRQTLGQGPEFLTYFQNEAQLEKSRLLSDRFSAERPKGSFSTLEIQRTEQGDSAMYLCASRSRGSQETQYFGPGTRLLVL.

The V call is TRBV11-3, the J call TRBJ2-2; perhaps D is TRBD1 or TRBD2 (5 bases each). This CDR3 comprises 14 residues. V was trimmed by 0 bases and J by 5 bases, leaving 7 bases between them. The germline CDR1 and CDR2 sequences are SGHNT and YENEEA. CDR3: CASSLDGGTGELFF. The CDR3 bases are TGTGCCAGCAGCTTAGATGGGGGAACCGGGGAGCTGTTTTTT.

This clone was detected only once. V usage is TRBV5-1 and J usage is TRBJ2-3; 9 bases are shared with TRBD2. The germline gives CDR1 SGHRS, CDR2 YFSETQ. CDR3 length: 15 residues. With V trimmed by 0 bases and J by 4 bases, 3 bases remained unmatched. CDR3 in DNA: TGCGCCAGCAGCTTGGTCGCGGGAGGGGCAGATACGCAGTATTTT. Translating gives CASSLVAGGADTQYF.

This sequence joins TRBV11-2 and TRBJ2-3; TRBD2 matches at 11 bases. This CDR3 contains 16 residues. J was trimmed by 4 bases and V by 3 bases; bases with no gene match: 6. Germline values: CDR1 SGHAT, CDR2 FQNNGV. CDR3 in DNA: TGTGCCAGCAGCTTGACTAGCGGGAAGAGTCCAGATACGCAGTATTTT. This translates into CASSLTSGKSPDTQYF. The whole variable domain, remainder taken from reference TRBV11-2 and TRBJ2-3, is EAGVAQSPRYKIIEKRQSVAFWCNPISGHATLYWYQQILGQGPKLLIQFQNNGVVDDSQLPKDRFSAERLKGVDSTLKIQPAKLEDSAVYLCASSLTSGKSPDTQYFGPGTRLTVL.

There are a few counts of this clone. The V call is TRBV18, the J call TRBJ1-3; 10 bases fit TRBD1. J gave up 8 bases and V 4 bases, and 8 bases lay outside the gene matches. From germline, CDR1 is KGHSH and CDR2 LQKENI. The CDR3 runs to 15 residues. The CDR3 DNA sequence: TGTGCCAGCTCACGGGGACAGGGGCGTGGGTACACCATATATTTT. Translated, it gives CASSRGQGRGYTIYF.

J is TRBJ2-7 and V is TRBV6-5, with D possibly matching TRBD1 (5 bases). This CDR3 region has 14 residues. CDR1 is MNHEY and CDR2 is SVGAGI in the germline V gene. V was clipped by 2 bases and J by 2 bases, with 10 bases between them. CDR3 protein: CASSYRAGTYEQYF. Written as DNA, the CDR3 is TGTGCCAGCAGTTACCGGGCAGGGACCTACGAGCAGTACTTC.

A few counts support this clone. The chain is built from TRBV2 and TRBJ1-1, with 7 bases aligning to TRBD1. Germline values: CDR1 SNHLY, CDR2 FYNNEI. V gave up 4 bases and J gave up 4 bases; unmatched junction bases: 3. This CDR3 has 13 residues. CDR3 residues: CASSGDRTTEAFF. In DNA, the CDR3 is TGTGCCAGCAGTGGGGACAGAACCACTGAAGCTTTCTTT. The full variable domain, with the rest looked up from reference TRBV2 and TRBJ1-1, is EPEVTQTPSHQVTQMGQEVILRCVPISNHLYFYWYRQILGQKVEFLVSFYNNEISEKSEIFDDQFSVERPDGSNFTLKIRSTKLEDSAMYFCASSGDRTTEAFFGQGTRLTVV.

The CDR3 nucleotides read TGTGCCAGCTCACCACTCGGAACAGGGCAGGGCACCGGGGAGCTGTTTTTT. Translation gives CASSPLGTGQGTGELFF. The V call is TRBV18, the J call TRBJ2-2, with D possibly TRBD1 on 6 matching bases. Trimming stripped 1 base from V and 4 bases from J, with 16 bases between. From germline, CDR1 is KGHSH and CDR2 LQKENI. The CDR3 is 17 residues long.

This clone appeared a few times. The chain recombines TRBV30 with TRBJ1-1; D uncertain. The CDR3 runs 14 residues. Germline CDR1 and CDR2: GTSNPN and SVGIG (reference sequence). With 0 bases removed from V and 5 bases from J, the gap between germline ends came to 13 bases. The DNA of the CDR3 is TGTGCCTGGAGTGTTTCCTTCAGCGAAACTGAAGCTTTCTTT. Its translation: CAWSVSFSETEAFF. The whole variable domain, filled in from reference TRBV30 and TRBJ1-1, reads SQTIHQWPATLVQPVGSPLSLECTVEGTSNPNLYWYRQAAGRGLQLLFYSVGIGQISSEVPQNLSASRPQDRQFILSSKKLLLSDSGFYLCAWSVSFSETEAFFGQGTRLTVV.

This clone occurred a few times. The genes are TRBV7-2 and TRBJ2-7; 9 nucleotides align to TRBD1. The CDR3 consists of 13 residues. J lost 3 bases, V lost 5 bases, and 2 bases had no gene match. Germline V lookup: CDR1 SGHTA, CDR2 FQGNSA. The CDR3 region is CASSPDRGYEQYF. Here the CDR3 DNA reads TGTGCCAGCAGCCCGGACAGGGGCTACGAGCAGTACTTC.

This chain connects TRBV29-1 to TRBJ1-2, with D uncertain. The V gene's germline CDR1 is SQVTM and CDR2 ANQGSEA. The CDR3 totals 12 residues. Trimming stripped 6 bases from V and 5 bases from J, with 13 bases between. CDR3 nucleotide sequence: TGCAGCGTCTGGCCACTTACTTATGGCTACACCTTC. This translates into CSVWPLTYGYTF.

CDR3 coding DNA: TGTGCCAGCAGCTTAGAGTCGACGGAGCAGTTCTTC. This gives the protein CASSLESTEQFF. The genes are TRBV11-2 and TRBJ2-1; D gene uncertain. This CDR3 has 12 residues. CDR1 and CDR2 (germline): SGHAT, FQNNGV. V was cut by 0 bases and J by 10 bases, with 7 bases left in between.

CDR3 protein: CASQGGYGYTF. The CDR3 coding sequence is TGTGCCAGCCAGGGGGGGTATGGCTACACCTTC. The genes are TRBV28 and TRBJ1-2; TRBD1 matches 7 bases. This CDR3 has 11 residues. Germline CDR1 and CDR2: MDHEN and SYDVKM. V lost 8 bases, J lost 5 bases, and 2 bases stayed unmatched.

This rearrangement joins TRBV7-9 to TRBJ2-3; a possible D gene is TRBD2 (5 bases). Germline-derived CDR1 and CDR2 are SEHNR and FQNEAQ (reference sequence). Between the trimmed V and J ends, which lost 0 bases and 6 bases, there was a span of 10 bases. The CDR3 covers 14 residues. Here the CDR3 DNA reads TGTGCCAGCAGCTTAGCGGGAGTTCGGGATACGCAGTATTTT. Translating gives CASSLAGVRDTQYF.

This chain connects TRBV30 to TRBJ1-5; D is ambiguous. Germline CDR1 is GTSNPN and CDR2 is SVGIG (reference sequence). The CDR3 has 13 amino acids. V lost 0 bases, J lost 3 bases, and 6 bases lay in between. CDR3 protein: CAWSVGPNQPQHF. CDR3 sequence (DNA): TGTGCCTGGAGTGTAGGTCCCAATCAGCCCCAGCATTTT.

This sequence joins TRBV6-1 and TRBJ2-3, with 10 bases fitting TRBD1. The CDR3 consists of 14 residues. Germline assignment: CDR1 MNHNS and CDR2 SASEGT. V dropped 8 bases and J dropped 5; count of bases not matched to a gene: 7. CDR3 sequence (DNA): TGTGCCAGCGAGGACAGGGGGACAAAAGATACGCAGTATTTT. This codes for CASEDRGTKDTQYF.

The rearrangement joins TRBV27 to TRBJ1-1; no firm D call. This CDR3 region has 13 residues. Looked up from germline, CDR1 is MNHEY and CDR2 is SMNVEV (reference sequence). V was shortened by 10 bases and J by 1 base, with 13 bases between the two germline ends. The CDR3 loop reads CATLYKGNTEAFF. CDR3 nucleotide sequence: TGTGCCACCCTATATAAGGGGAACACTGAAGCTTTCTTT.

This chain joins TRBV7-2 and TRBJ1-1; D gene unclear. From germline, CDR1 is SGHTA and CDR2 FQGNSA. The CDR3 has 13 residues. The V and J ends lost 2 bases and 11 bases respectively, with 15 bases between them. DNA of the CDR3: TGTGCCAGCAGCTTAACGGACTCCTTGGAGGCTTTCTTT. Translation gives CASSLTDSLEAFF.

The chain joins TRBV5-1 to TRBJ2-6; D is possibly TRBD2 (5 bases). Per germline, CDR1 SGHRS and CDR2 YFSETQ. Trimming shortened V by 4 bases and J by 4 bases, and 9 bases separated the two germline ends. This CDR3 has 14 residues. CDR3 loop: CASSDGSGANVLTF. The CDR3, as DNA: TGCGCCAGCAGCGATGGGAGCGGGGCCAACGTCCTGACTTTC.

This sequence joins TRBV25-1 and TRBJ2-2; possible D gene TRBD1, 6 bases. The CDR3 sequence is 13 residues long. V dropped 7 bases and J dropped 7 bases, with 13 bases sitting between them. From germline, CDR1 is MGHDK and CDR2 SYGVNS. CDR3 in amino acids: CASMYRAGGELFF. The CDR3 DNA is TGTGCCAGCATGTACAGGGCGGGCGGGGAGCTGTTTTTT.

The V gene is TRBV2, the J gene TRBJ2-2; D may be TRBD1 or TRBD2 (7 bases each). The CDR3 loop spans 15 amino acids. Germline values: CDR1 SNHLY, CDR2 FYNNEI. The V end was cut by 7 bases, the J end by 2 bases, with 14 bases between. The CDR3: CASKGGTVNTGELFF. DNA of the CDR3: TGTGCCAGCAAGGGGGGGACAGTAAACACCGGGGAGCTGTTTTTT.

The rearrangement links TRBV18 to TRBJ2-7; D might be TRBD2 (6 bases). The V and J ends lost 2 bases and 0 bases respectively, with 14 bases between them. Germline V gives CDR1 KGHSH, CDR2 LQKENI. CDR3 length: 16 amino acids. The CDR3 nucleotides read TGTGCCAGCTCACCATGGACGGGAGCAAGCTCCTACGAGCAGTACTTC. As protein: CASSPWTGASSYEQYF.

This clone was observed a few times. The genes are TRBV9 and TRBJ2-1; 8 nucleotides match TRBD2. The CDR3 runs to 16 residues. From germline, CDR1 is SGDLS and CDR2 YYNGEE. The V segment lost 3 bases and the J segment 7 bases; nucleotides outside the gene matches: 12. The CDR3 DNA reads as TGTGCCAGCAGCGCGACAGGAAGCGGGAGTAAAAATGAGCAGTTCTTC. Protein: CASSATGSGSKNEQFF.

The rearrangement links TRBV5-8 to TRBJ2-1, with 10 bases that match TRBD2. The germline CDR1 and CDR2 sequences are SGHTS and YDEGEE. This CDR3 has 15 residues. The junction had 4 bases not matched to a gene; V was cut back by 0 bases and J by 7 bases. DNA for the CDR3: TGTGCCAGCAGCTTGGAAACTAGCGGGATGAATGAGCAGTTCTTC. Protein sequence: CASSLETSGMNEQFF.

The rearrangement joins TRBV4-3 to TRBJ1-4; 12 nucleotides align to TRBD1. The CDR3 has 17 residues. CDR1 and CDR2 (germline): LGHNA, YSLEER. Trimming removed 3 bases from V and 5 bases from J; junction bases left unmatched: 7. In DNA form, the CDR3 reads TGCGCCAGCAGCCAGGGGACAGGGGGCGGGGGAAATGAAAAACTGTTTTTT. Encoded protein: CASSQGTGGGGNEKLFF.

V usage is TRBV5-1 and J usage is TRBJ2-3; 10 bases agree with TRBD2. V shed 0 bases, J shed 5 bases, and the junction held 9 bases outside the gene matches. CDR1 and CDR2 (germline): SGHRS, YFSETQ. The CDR3 is 17 residues long. The CDR3 loop reads CASSLGTSGASKDTQYF. DNA of the CDR3: TGCGCCAGCAGCTTGGGGACTAGCGGCGCTTCGAAAGATACGCAGTATTTT.

The V and J genes are TRBV7-6 and TRBJ1-2; TRBD1 might be the D (5 bases). Germline values: CDR1 SGHVS, CDR2 FNYEAQ. The V gene lost 5 bases and the J gene lost 6 bases, with 13 bases spanning the gap. There are 13 residues in the CDR3. CDR3 in amino acids: CASSPGTTDGYTF. In nucleotides, the CDR3 is TGTGCCAGCAGCCCCGGGACTACTGATGGCTACACCTTC.

The chain carries TRBV11-2 and TRBJ2-2, with TRBD2 matching over 10 bases. V lost 7 bases and J lost 5; bases outside the gene matches: 7. The CDR3 sequence is 15 residues long. Germline V gene sequence: CDR1 SGHAT, CDR2 FQNNGV. DNA for the CDR3: TGTGCCAGCAACGCCGGACTAGCGGCAACCGGGGAGCTGTTTTTT. Its protein product is CASNAGLAATGELFF.

V and J are TRBV18 and TRBJ1-1; a weak D match, TRBD1 (6 bases). This CDR3 has 15 residues. Germline V gene lookup returns CDR1 KGHSH and CDR2 LQKENI. Trimming took off 3 bases at V and 1 base at J, with 12 bases between the two ends. Here the CDR3 reads CASSPTGQSNTEAFF. CDR3 coding DNA: TGTGCCAGCTCACCTACCGGACAGTCGAACACTGAAGCTTTCTTT. Full variable domain (remainder filled in from reference TRBV18 and TRBJ1-1): NAGVMQNPRHLVRRRGQEARLRCSPMKGHSHVYWYRQLPEEGLKFMVYLQKENIIDESGMPKERFSAEFPKEGPSILRIQQVVRGDSAAYFCASSPTGQSNTEAFFGQGTRLTVV.

This clone was recorded once. This chain connects TRBV7-9 to TRBJ2-3; D unresolved. Germline V gene sequence: CDR1 SEHNR, CDR2 FQNEAQ (reference sequence). The length of the CDR3 is 14 residues. Trimming took 1 base from V and 4 from J, leaving 9 bases between them. The CDR3 here is CASSLGKNSDTQYF. The CDR3 DNA sequence: TGTGCCAGCAGCTTAGGAAAGAATTCAGATACGCAGTATTTT.